This T cell receptor (beta chain) was identified in a study of cytomegalovirus exposure and HLA in healthy donors (dated by TCRdb to about 2017). As for the study more broadly: A later analysis indicated that the roughly 130 validation repertoires were generated on the platform also employed for the 600 to 750 repertoires of the first cohort. The aim of the study was to test whether cataloging public T cell receptors could identify signatures of past pathogen exposure. Besides the first cohort of under 700 subjects, a separate validation cohort made up of around 120 different subjects was used. To predict cytomegalovirus infection status, the study brought together high-throughput TCR immunosequencing, statistical association of individual TCRs with disease status, and machine learning.

CDR3 length: 15 amino acids, cysteine to phenylalanine. Kept here is only the CDR3 DNA, which spans 45 bases and is read in frame from base 1. According to the germline V gene, CDR1 reads SGHRS and CDR2 reads YFSETQ. The junction shows trimming of 4 bases on V and 2 bases on J, and the gene matches do not reach 9 bases of it. Findings and caveats that apply to the study as a whole: The authors suggested that the approach could potentially be extended to other disease states and immunological phenotypes. In a later analysis, TCRs clustered in the first cohort were found to also tend to co-occur in the approximately 120 validation repertoires, with 85% to 95% of cluster scores above 0. Most TCR sequences were observed very rarely across donors, whereas some public TCRs were present in many individuals. In vitro tests confirmed that three of the cytomegalovirus-associated TCR beta chains recognize cytomegalovirus antigens. A later analysis had no HLA typing for the validation cohort, so co-occurrence there was scored across all 110 or so repertoires. In the study, some 160 TCR beta chains were listed as associated with cytomegalovirus. In both the original and validation cohorts, the classifier was reported to diagnose cytomegalovirus status with high specificity and sensitivity.

The library was built by means of the immunoSEQ multiplex PCR assay. As for the original processing: A statistical classification framework was built to diagnose cytomegalovirus status from the catalog of TCR beta chain sequences. TCRdb carries this immuneACCESS record with in-frame sequences only. Its versions omit some clonotypes, under half of them owing to an unresolved V gene in the studies checked, with the rest unexplained. That table is the source of V, J and clone size, and D and trimming were worked out from the DNA. Recorded for this sample are 140,000 to 150,000 clones; over 90% of them occurred a single time. 1.5% to 2% of the sample is in the top ten clones. For this clone: The specificity of this receptor is unknown. Nothing much larger sits one base from this clone, and base qualities are not available.

The donors belonged to the validation cohort of about 130 subjects, which was separate from the roughly 700-subject first cohort. The sequencing sample was made of PBMCs. This receptor was obtained from a man in his late teens or twenties in good health and CMV-seropositive. Rearrangement joined TRBV5-1 to TRBJ2-7; 7 junctional bases match TRBD1. Here the CDR3 is given as CASSPTLGTAYEQYF. The nucleotides are TGCGCCAGCAGCCCTACCCTAGGGACAGCCTACGAGCAGTACTTC.